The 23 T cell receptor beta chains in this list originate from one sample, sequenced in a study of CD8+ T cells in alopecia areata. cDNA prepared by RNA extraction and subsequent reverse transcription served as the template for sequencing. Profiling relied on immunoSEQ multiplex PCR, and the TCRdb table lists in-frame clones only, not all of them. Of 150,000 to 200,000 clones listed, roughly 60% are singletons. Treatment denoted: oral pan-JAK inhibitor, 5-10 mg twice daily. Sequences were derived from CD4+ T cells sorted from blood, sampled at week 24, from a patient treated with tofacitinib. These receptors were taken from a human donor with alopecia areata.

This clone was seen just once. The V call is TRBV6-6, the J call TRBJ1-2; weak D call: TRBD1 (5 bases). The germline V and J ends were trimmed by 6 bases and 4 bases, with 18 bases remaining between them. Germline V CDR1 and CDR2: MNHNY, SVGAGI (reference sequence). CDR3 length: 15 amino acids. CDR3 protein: CASSPREGGIYGYTF. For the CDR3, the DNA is TGTGCCAGCAGCCCCAGGGAAGGAGGTATCTATGGCTACACCTTC.

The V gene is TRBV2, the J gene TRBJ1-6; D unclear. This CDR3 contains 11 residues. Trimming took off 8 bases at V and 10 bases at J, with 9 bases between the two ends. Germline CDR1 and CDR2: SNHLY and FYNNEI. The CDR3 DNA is TGTGCCAGCGGCCCGGAGTCACCCCTCCACTTT. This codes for CASGPESPLHF.

This CDR3 is CAWSVLLGPGQPQHF. The CDR3 DNA reads as TGTGCCTGGAGTGTACTTTTGGGGCCAGGGCAGCCCCAGCATTTT. This rearrangement joins TRBV30 to TRBJ1-5; maybe TRBD1 (5 bases). The germline V and J ends were trimmed by 0 bases and 7 bases, with 16 bases remaining between them. This CDR3 comprises 15 residues. Per germline, CDR1 GTSNPN and CDR2 SVGIG (reference sequence).

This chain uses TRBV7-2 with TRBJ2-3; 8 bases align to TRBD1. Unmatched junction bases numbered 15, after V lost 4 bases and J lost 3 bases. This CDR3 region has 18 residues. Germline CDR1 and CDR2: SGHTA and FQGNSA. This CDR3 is CASSSTPSGTGSTDTQYF. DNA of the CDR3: TGTGCCAGCAGCTCCACGCCGTCGGGGACAGGTAGTACAGATACGCAGTATTTT.

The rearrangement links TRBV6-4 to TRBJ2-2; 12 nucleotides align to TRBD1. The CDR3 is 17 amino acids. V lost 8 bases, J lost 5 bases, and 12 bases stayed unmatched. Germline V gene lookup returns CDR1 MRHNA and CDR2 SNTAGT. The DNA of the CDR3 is TGTGCCAGCGCATCCGGGACAGGGGGCGCAAATACCGGGGAGCTGTTTTTT. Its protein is CASASGTGGANTGELFF.

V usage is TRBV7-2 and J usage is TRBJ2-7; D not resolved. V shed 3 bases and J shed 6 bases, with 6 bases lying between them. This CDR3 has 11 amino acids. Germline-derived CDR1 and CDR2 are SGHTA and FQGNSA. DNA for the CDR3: TGTGCCAGCAGCTTTGCGCGCGAGCAGTACTTC. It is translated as CASSFAREQYF.

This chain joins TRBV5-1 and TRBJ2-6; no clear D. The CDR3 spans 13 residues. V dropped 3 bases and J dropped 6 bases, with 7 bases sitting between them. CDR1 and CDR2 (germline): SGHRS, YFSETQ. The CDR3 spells CASSSKAANVLTF. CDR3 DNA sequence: TGCGCCAGCAGCTCGAAGGCGGCCAACGTCCTGACTTTC.

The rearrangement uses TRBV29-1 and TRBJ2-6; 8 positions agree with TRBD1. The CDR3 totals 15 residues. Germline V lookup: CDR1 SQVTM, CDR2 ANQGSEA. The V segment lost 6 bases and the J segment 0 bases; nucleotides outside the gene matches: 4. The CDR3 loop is CSVGQGVSGANVLTF. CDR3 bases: TGCAGCGTAGGACAGGGAGTCTCTGGGGCCAACGTCCTGACTTTC.

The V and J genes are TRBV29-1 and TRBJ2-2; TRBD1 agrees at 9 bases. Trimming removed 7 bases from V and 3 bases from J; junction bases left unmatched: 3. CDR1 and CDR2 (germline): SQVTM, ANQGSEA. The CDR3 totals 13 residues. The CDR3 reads CSERTGDTGELFF. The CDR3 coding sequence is TGCAGCGAGCGGACAGGGGACACCGGGGAGCTGTTTTTT.

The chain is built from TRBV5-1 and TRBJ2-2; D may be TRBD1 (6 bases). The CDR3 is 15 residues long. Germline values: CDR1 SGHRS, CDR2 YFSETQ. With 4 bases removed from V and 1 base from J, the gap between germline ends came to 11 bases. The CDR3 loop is CASSILGQNTGELFF. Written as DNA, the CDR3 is TGCGCCAGCAGCATCTTGGGACAGAACACCGGGGAGCTGTTTTTT.

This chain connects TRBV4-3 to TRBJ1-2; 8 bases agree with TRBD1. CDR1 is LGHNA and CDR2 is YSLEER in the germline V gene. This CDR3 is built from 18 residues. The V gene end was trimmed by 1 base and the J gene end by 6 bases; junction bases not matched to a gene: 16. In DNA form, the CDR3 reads TGCGCCAGCAGCCAAGGCGTGTTGTTCAGGGGGCTTTGGGATGGCTACACCTTC. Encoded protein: CASSQGVLFRGLWDGYTF.

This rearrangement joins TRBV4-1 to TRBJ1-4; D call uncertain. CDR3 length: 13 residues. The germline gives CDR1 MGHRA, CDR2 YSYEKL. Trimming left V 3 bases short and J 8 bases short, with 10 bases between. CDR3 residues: CASSHTLGEKLFF. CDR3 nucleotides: TGCGCCAGCAGCCACACGTTAGGAGAAAAACTGTTTTTT.

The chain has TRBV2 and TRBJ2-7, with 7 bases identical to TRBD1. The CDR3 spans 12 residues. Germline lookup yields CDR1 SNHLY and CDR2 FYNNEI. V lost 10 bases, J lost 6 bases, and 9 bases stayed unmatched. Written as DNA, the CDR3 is TGTGCCACTCGGGACAGAAACCCCGAGCAGTACTTC. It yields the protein CATRDRNPEQYF.

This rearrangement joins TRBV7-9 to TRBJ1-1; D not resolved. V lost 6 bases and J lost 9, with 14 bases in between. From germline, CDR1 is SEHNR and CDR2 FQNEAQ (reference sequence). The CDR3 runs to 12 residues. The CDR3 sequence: CASRPQVFQAFF. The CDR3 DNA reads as TGTGCCAGCAGACCCCAGGTCTTCCAAGCTTTCTTT.

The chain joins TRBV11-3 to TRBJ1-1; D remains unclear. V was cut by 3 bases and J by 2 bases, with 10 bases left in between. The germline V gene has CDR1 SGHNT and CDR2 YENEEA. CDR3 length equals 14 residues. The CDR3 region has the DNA TGTGCCAGCAGCTTCTCGGGAGTCAACACTGAAGCTTTCTTT. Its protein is CASSFSGVNTEAFF.

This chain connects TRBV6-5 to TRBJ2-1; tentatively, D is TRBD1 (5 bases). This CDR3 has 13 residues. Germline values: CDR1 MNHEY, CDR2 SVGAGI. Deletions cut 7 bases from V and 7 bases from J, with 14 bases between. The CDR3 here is CASTRTYGNEQFF. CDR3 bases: TGTGCCAGCACTAGGACATATGGGAATGAGCAGTTCTTC.

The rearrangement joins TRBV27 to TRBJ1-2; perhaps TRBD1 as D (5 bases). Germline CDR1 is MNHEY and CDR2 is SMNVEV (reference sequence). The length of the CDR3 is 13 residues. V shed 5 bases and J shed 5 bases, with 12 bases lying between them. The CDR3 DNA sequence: TGTGCCAGCAGTCCCAGGGACTCTTATGGCTACACCTTC. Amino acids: CASSPRDSYGYTF.

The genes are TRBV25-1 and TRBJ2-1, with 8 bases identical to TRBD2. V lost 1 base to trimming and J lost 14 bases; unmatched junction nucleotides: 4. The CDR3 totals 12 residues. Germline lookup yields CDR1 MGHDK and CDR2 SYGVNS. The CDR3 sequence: CASSESGTRKFF. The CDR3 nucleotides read TGTGCCAGCAGTGAATCGGGGACTAGGAAGTTCTTC.

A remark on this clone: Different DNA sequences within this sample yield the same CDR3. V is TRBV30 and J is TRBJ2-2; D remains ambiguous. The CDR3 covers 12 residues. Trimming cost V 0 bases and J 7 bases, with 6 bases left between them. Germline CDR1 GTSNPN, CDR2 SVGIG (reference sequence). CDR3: CAWSVRGGELFF. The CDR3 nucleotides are TGTGCCTGGAGTGTTAGAGGCGGGGAGCTGTTTTTT.

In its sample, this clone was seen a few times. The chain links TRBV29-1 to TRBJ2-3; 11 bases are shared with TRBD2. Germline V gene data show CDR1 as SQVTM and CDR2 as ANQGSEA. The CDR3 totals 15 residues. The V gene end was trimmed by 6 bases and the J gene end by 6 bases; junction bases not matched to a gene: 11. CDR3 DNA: TGCAGCGTCGAGGTGCCTAGCGGGAGGTCTGATACGCAGTATTTT. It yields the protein CSVEVPSGRSDTQYF.

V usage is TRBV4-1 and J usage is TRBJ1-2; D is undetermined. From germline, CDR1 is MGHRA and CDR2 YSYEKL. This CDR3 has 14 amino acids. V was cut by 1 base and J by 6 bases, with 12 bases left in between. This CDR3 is CASSQATSRNGYTF. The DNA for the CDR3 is TGCGCCAGCAGCCAAGCTACGTCACGTAATGGCTACACCTTC.

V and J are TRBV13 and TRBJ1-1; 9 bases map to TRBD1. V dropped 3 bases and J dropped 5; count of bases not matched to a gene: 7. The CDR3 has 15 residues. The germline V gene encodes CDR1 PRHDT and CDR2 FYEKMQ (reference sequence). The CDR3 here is CASSFGTTGGTEAFF. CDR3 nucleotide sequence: TGTGCCAGCAGCTTCGGGACGACAGGGGGGACTGAAGCTTTCTTT.

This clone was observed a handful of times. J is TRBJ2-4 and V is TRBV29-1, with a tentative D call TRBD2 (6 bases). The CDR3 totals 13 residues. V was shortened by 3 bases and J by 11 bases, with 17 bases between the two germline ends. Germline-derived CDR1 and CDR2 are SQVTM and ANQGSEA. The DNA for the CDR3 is TGCAGCGTTGAGCGGGGATCCCCGGGCGTTCAGTACTTC. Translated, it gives CSVERGSPGVQYF.